This TCR beta chain was captured in a study of cytomegalovirus exposure and HLA in healthy donors. The donors comprised healthy bone marrow donors. The V and J ends lost 0 bases and 8 bases respectively, with 18 bases between them. CDR1 and CDR2 from the germline V gene are SGDLS and YYNGEE. This CDR3 spans 16 amino acids. With 60 Vbeta and 13 Jbeta primers, the PCR was carried out. The assay was immunoSEQ multiplex PCR, and TCRdb's table has in-frame clones only and misses some. The sample records 100,000 or so clones, 60% to 80% being singletons. Broader study findings: Common viral pathogens (according to a later analysis) appeared linked to several of the most significant clusters.

This clone appeared a few times. Its antigen is not identified. The rearrangement uses TRBV9 and TRBJ1-3; D might be TRBD1 (6 bases). Material: PBMCs. This TCR derives from a woman aged 40 to 49 in good health and CMV-seropositive. CDR3 nucleotide sequence: TGTGCCAGCAGCGTAGATGATGGGGGGGGGCTTGACACCATATATTTT. As protein: CASSVDDGGGLDTIYF.